The clone carrying this T cell receptor beta chain appeared a few times. Its matching antigen is unknown. A 5'RACE reaction primed in the constant segment made cDNA libraries of TCR alpha and TCR beta, and these carried sample barcodes and UMIs. TCRdb called the 5' RACE reads again in MiXCR, with one record for every CDR3 protein. The table records about 340,000 distinct CDR3 sequences, 15% to 20% of them present only once. Germline V gives CDR1 SGHDN, CDR2 FVKESK. Trimming took 4 bases from V and 7 from J, leaving 13 bases between them. The CDR3 sequence is 14 residues long. This entry belongs to a study of T-cell memory formation after mild COVID-19. Findings of the study overall: CD4+ bias marked clones expanding day 15 to 37, unlike balanced contracting clones. Clones which contracted sat mainly in CM and EM if CD4+, and in EMRA if CD8+.

This sequence originates from a man younger than 35 who had mild COVID-19 (a few samples of this study predate the infection). Cell type and time point are not known. Input material: PBMCs or a T cell subset sorted from them (not recorded which). This chain uses TRBV14 with TRBJ2-2, with unresolved D. The CDR3 region has the DNA TGTGCCAGCAGCCGAGAAAACACGATCGGGGAGCTGTTTTTT. Its protein is CASSRENTIGELFF.